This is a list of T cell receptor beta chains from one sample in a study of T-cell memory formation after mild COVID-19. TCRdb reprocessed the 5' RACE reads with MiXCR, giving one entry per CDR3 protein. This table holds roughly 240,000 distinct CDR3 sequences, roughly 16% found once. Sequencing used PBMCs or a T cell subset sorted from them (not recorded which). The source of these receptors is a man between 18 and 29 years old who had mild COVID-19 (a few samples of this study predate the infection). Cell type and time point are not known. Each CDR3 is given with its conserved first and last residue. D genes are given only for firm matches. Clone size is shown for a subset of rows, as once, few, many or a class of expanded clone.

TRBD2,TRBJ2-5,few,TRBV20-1,TGCAGTGCCTATCCTGTAGACGGGACTAGCGGGGGAGAGACCCAGTACTTC,CSAYPVDGTSGGETQYF
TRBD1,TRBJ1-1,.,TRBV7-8,TGTGCCAGCAGCTTAGCGGGACAGGGGGCGTCTTTCTTT,CASSLAGQGASFF
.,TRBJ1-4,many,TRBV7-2,TGTGCCAGCAGCCCTCGGGGGGGGGCCGGAAAACTGTTTTTT,CASSPRGGAGKLFF
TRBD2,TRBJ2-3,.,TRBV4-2,TGTGCCAGCAGCCAAGGGGGGGGACCAAGCACAGATACGCAGTATTTT,CASSQGGGPSTDTQYF
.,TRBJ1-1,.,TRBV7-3,TGTGCCAGCAGACCCCTTTCGGGGGCAGGCGACACTGAAGCTTTCTTT,CASRPLSGAGDTEAFF
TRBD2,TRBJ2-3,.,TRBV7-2,TGTGCCAGCAGCTTGCGGGGGGGCGGGGATACGCAGTATTTT,CASSLRGGGDTQYF
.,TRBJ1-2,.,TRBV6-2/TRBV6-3,TGTGCCAGCAGTCACGGACAGTCTGTTAAATATGGCTACACCTTC,CASSHGQSVKYGYTF
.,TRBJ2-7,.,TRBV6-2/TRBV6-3,TGTGCCAGCAGTCCGCCCCACAGTTCCTACGAGCAGTACTTC,CASSPPHSSYEQYF
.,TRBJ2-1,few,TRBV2,TGTGCCAGCGTGGACGGGACCACGGACAATGAGCAGTTCTTC,CASVDGTTDNEQFF
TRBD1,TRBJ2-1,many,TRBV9,TGTGCCAGCAGCGGCATGGGACAGGGATACAATGAGCAGTTCTTC,CASSGMGQGYNEQFF
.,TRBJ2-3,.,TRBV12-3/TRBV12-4,TGTGCCAGCAGCCGAGCCCTGACAGGAGATACGCAGTATTTT,CASSRALTGDTQYF
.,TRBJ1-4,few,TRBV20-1,TGCAGTGCTAGAGTTGAGCCAACTAATGAAAAACTGTTTTTT,CSARVEPTNEKLFF
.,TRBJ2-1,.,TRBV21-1,TGTGCCAGCAGAATGACAGGGGTGGATGAGCAGTTCTTC,CASRMTGVDEQFF
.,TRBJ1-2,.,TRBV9,TGTGCCAGCAGCGTAGGGGCCTACTATGGCTACACCTTC,CASSVGAYYGYTF
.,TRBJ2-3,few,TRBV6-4,TGTGCCAGCAGTGCCGGGGAGGCAGATACGCAGTATTTT,CASSAGEADTQYF
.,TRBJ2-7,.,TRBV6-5,TGTGCCAGCAGTTCTCCGGGAACCTACGAGCAGTACTTC,CASSSPGTYEQYF
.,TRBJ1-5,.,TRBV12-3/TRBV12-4,TGTGCCAGCAGTTTACCCCCGGATCAGCCCCAGCATTTT,CASSLPPDQPQHF
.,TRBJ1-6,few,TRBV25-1,TGTGCCAGCGGATACAACCGAGTGGGTAATTCACCCCTCCACTTT,CASGYNRVGNSPLHF
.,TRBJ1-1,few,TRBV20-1,TGCAGTGCTTCCAGACCCCCAGGGTACACTGAAGCTTTCTTT,CSASRPPGYTEAFF